The rows below give T cell receptor beta chains drawn from one sample of a study of T cell repertoires in cytomegalovirus infection. MiXCR, run by TCRdb on the reads, gives a single entry per CDR3 protein. This table has some 680,000 distinct CDR3 sequences, roughly a third appearing once. Source material: PBMCs. The receptors were gathered from a human donor in good health (CMV status not recorded). Some clones in this sample may be carry-over from other donors' samples. CDR3s include the opening cysteine and the closing phenylalanine or tryptophan.

v_call,j_call,cdr3_aa
TRBV12-3/TRBV12-4,TRBJ2-7,CASSLVNYEQYF
TRBV4-1,TRBJ1-4,CASSQERDSWEKLFF
TRBV7-9,TRBJ2-1,CASSWDHEHFF
TRBV5-1,TRBJ1-2,CASSLYPGDRGYTF
TRBV6-1,TRBJ2-1,CASRRVRDTYYNEQFF
TRBV7-2,TRBJ2-3,CASSSLAGGRDTQYF
TRBV6-8,TRBJ1-1,CASSYTRQGAHTEAFF
TRBV28,.,CDISFRVQPQYF
TRBV11-2,TRBJ1-1,CASSTTRDRAYTEAFF
TRBV20-1,TRBJ1-3,CSARSPGQSSGNTIYF
TRBV12-3/TRBV12-4,TRBJ2-7,CASSLAGPGDEQYF
TRBV7-2,TRBJ1-1,CASSLVLGGTEAFF
TRBV7-9,TRBJ2-2,CASRSTLAGELFF
TRBV7-9,TRBJ1-5,CASSSGRGGQEQPQHF
TRBV29-1,TRBJ2-1,CSGEAGGPGNEQFF
TRBV27,TRBJ1-1,CASSYQVNTEAFF
TRBV19,TRBJ1-1,CASKRGQGANTEAFF
TRBV6-1,TRBJ2-7,CASSYDGAGTGAYEQYF
TRBV23-1,TRBJ1-2,CAVLTASIPHGYTF
TRBV20-1,TRBJ2-7,CSARGYSDYEQYF
TRBV20-1,TRBJ2-4,CSASSYSRLAKNIQYF
TRBV6-5,TRBJ2-7,CASSNPPSYEQYF
TRBV20-1,TRBJ2-7,CSASQGYEQYF
TRBV7-3,TRBJ1-6,CASSSTGSPLHF